A single sample gave rise to the 24 T cell receptor beta chains below, sequenced in a study of blood T cell repertoires in COVID-19. Data came from immunoSEQ multiplex PCR; TCRdb stores just in-frame clones and leaves some out. Of under 350,000 clones in the sample, roughly 90% were seen once. The sample comprised peripheral blood. These receptor sequences come from a man in his forties with acute or convalescent COVID-19.

The rearrangement joins TRBV4-2 to TRBJ1-2; TRBD1 aligns across 9 bases. Trimming removed 5 bases from V and 4 bases from J; junction bases left unmatched: 11. The V gene's germline CDR1 is LGHNA and CDR2 YNFKEQ. There are 16 residues in the CDR3. As DNA, the CDR3 is TGTGCCAGCAGCGCCCTCATGGGACAGGGAGTCTATGGCTACACCTTC. Translating it yields CASSALMGQGVYGYTF.

The rearrangement uses TRBV5-1 and TRBJ1-2, with D unresolved. Trimming removed 2 bases from V and 4 bases from J, with 15 bases in between. Germline lookup yields CDR1 SGHRS and CDR2 YFSETQ. The CDR3 loop spans 15 amino acids. CDR3 region: CASSFGTGGGYGYTF. Written as DNA, the CDR3 is TGCGCCAGCAGCTTTGGTACGGGCGGAGGCTATGGCTACACCTTC.

V and J are TRBV5-5 and TRBJ2-5, with D maybe TRBD2 (5 bases). Germline CDR1 is SGHKS and CDR2 is YYEKEE (reference sequence). This CDR3 comprises 16 residues. V was pared by 1 base and J by 2 bases, with 15 bases between. CDR3 loop: CASSLPRGTEQETQYF. Here the CDR3 DNA reads TGTGCCAGCAGCTTGCCTCGGGGAACCGAACAAGAGACCCAGTACTTC. The complete variable domain, with remaining parts taken from reference TRBV5-5 and TRBJ2-5, reads DAGVTQSPTHLIKTRGQQVTLRCSPISGHKSVSWYQQVLGQGPQFIFQYYEKEERGRGNFPDRFSARQFPNYSSELNVNALLLGDSALYLCASSLPRGTEQETQYFGPGTRLLVL.

This clone has a handful of counts. This chain uses TRBV9 with TRBJ1-3; D perhaps matches TRBD1 (6 bases). Trimming took 0 bases from V and 4 from J, leaving 11 bases between them. The CDR3 runs 15 residues. From germline, CDR1 is SGDLS and CDR2 YYNGEE. The CDR3 protein is CASSVVGAVGNTIYF. The CDR3 bases are TGTGCCAGCAGCGTAGTGGGGGCAGTCGGAAACACCATATATTTT.

This chain connects TRBV9 to TRBJ1-1; D unresolved. V dropped 0 bases and J dropped 1 base, with 10 bases sitting between them. Germline lookup yields CDR1 SGDLS and CDR2 YYNGEE. The CDR3 runs to 15 residues. This CDR3 reads CASSVDVDWNTEAFF. The CDR3 nucleotides are TGTGCCAGCAGCGTAGATGTAGACTGGAACACTGAAGCTTTCTTT.

The chain has TRBV6-5 and TRBJ2-6; no clear D gene. The CDR3 is 13 residues long. CDR1 is MNHEY, CDR2 SVGAGI, per germline. V lost 5 bases to trimming and J lost 2 bases, with 4 bases between them. In nucleotides, the CDR3 is TGTGCCAGCAGTCCAACTGGGGCCAACGTCCTGACTTTC. Protein: CASSPTGANVLTF.

The chain links TRBV2 to TRBJ1-1; possible D gene TRBD1, 5 bases. CDR1 is SNHLY, CDR2 FYNNEI, per germline. This CDR3 contains 12 residues. Trimming removed 11 bases from V and 1 base from J, with 11 bases in between. CDR3 DNA: TGTGCCTCTTGGGGGGGGAACACTGAAGCTTTCTTT. It translates to CASWGGNTEAFF.

The V gene is TRBV6-5, the J gene TRBJ1-2; D is undetermined. V was shortened by 5 bases and J by 0 bases, with 7 bases between the two germline ends. This CDR3 has 13 residues. Germline-derived CDR1 and CDR2 are MNHEY and SVGAGI. CDR3 DNA sequence: TGTGCCAGCAGTCGACACTCTAACTATGGCTACACCTTC. Amino acids: CASSRHSNYGYTF.

The chain carries TRBV2 and TRBJ1-6; D is undetermined. CDR3 size: 13 residues. Trimming took off 7 bases at V and 7 bases at J, with 11 bases between the two ends. Germline V gene lookup returns CDR1 SNHLY and CDR2 FYNNEI. CDR3: CASKRDANSPLHF. The CDR3 nucleotides read TGTGCCAGCAAGAGGGATGCAAATTCACCCCTCCACTTT. Based on the CDR3 plus reference TRBV2 and TRBJ1-6, the full variable domain is EPEVTQTPSHQVTQMGQEVILRCVPISNHLYFYWYRQILGQKVEFLVSFYNNEISEKSEIFDDQFSVERPDGSNFTLKIRSTKLEDSAMYFCASKRDANSPLHFGNGTRLTVT.

V usage is TRBV24-1 and J usage is TRBJ1-1, with D unclear. Germline CDR1 reads KGHDR; CDR2 reads SFDVKD. V dropped 4 bases and J dropped 3 bases, with 5 bases sitting between them. CDR3 length: 12 amino acids. CDR3 DNA sequence: TGTGCCACCAGTGAGGCTGACACTGAAGCTTTCTTT. Its protein is CATSEADTEAFF.

V and J are TRBV2 and TRBJ2-1, with 16 bases matching TRBD2. Germline V gene lookup returns CDR1 SNHLY and CDR2 FYNNEI. V lost 7 bases, J lost 8 bases, and 5 bases stayed unmatched. This CDR3 has 15 amino acids. CDR3 region: CASTRGLAGGDEQFF. DNA for the CDR3: TGTGCCAGCACCCGGGGACTAGCGGGGGGGGATGAGCAGTTCTTC.

J is TRBJ1-1 and V is TRBV6-5; possibly TRBD1 for D (6 bases). V shed 5 bases and J shed 0 bases, with 10 bases lying between them. Germline V CDR1 and CDR2: MNHEY, SVGAGI. The CDR3 runs to 14 residues. As DNA, the CDR3 is TGTGCCAGCAGTCGACAGGTAATGAACACTGAAGCTTTCTTT. This sequence encodes CASSRQVMNTEAFF.

This clone was detected only once. V gene TRBV5-1 combines with J gene TRBJ2-7; 8 nucleotides agree with TRBD1. The CDR3 sequence is 18 residues long. The germline CDR1 and CDR2 sequences are SGHRS and YFSETQ. Germline trimming cut 0 bases from V and 2 bases from J; bases unmatched to any gene: 13. CDR3 in DNA: TGCGCCAGCAGCTTGGGAGTGGGAGGACAGGGCCTTCCCTACGAGCAGTACTTC. It codes for CASSLGVGGQGLPYEQYF. Full variable domain (remainder filled in from reference TRBV5-1 and TRBJ2-7): KAGVTQTPRYLIKTRGQQVTLSCSPISGHRSVSWYQQTPGQGLQFLFEYFSETQRNKGNFPGRFSGRQFSNSRSEMNVSTLELGDSALYLCASSLGVGGQGLPYEQYFGPGTRLTVT.

The J gene is TRBJ1-2, the V gene TRBV5-8; 7 bases match TRBD1. The CDR3 covers 15 residues. CDR1 is SGHTS, CDR2 YDEGEE, per germline. V dropped 4 bases and J dropped 8; count of bases not matched to a gene: 14. The CDR3 sequence: CASSRAGQDVRGYTF. The DNA for the CDR3 is TGTGCCAGCAGCCGCGCCGGACAGGACGTCAGGGGCTACACCTTC. The full variable domain, with the rest looked up from reference TRBV5-8 and TRBJ1-2, is EAGVTQSPTHLIKTRGQQATLRCSPISGHTSVYWYQQALGLGLQFLLWYDEGEERNRGNFPPRFSGRQFPNYSSELNVNALELEDSALYLCASSRAGQDVRGYTFGSGTRLTVV.

The count of this clone is one. The chain recombines TRBV11-2 with TRBJ1-3, with D hard to call. There are 12 residues in the CDR3. Trimming removed 1 base at V and 8 bases at J, with 6 bases between. Germline CDR1 and CDR2: SGHAT and FQNNGV. CDR3 DNA: TGTGCCAGCAGCTTAGTGGCAGACACCATATATTTT. It translates to CASSLVADTIYF.

The V call is TRBV27, the J call TRBJ2-1, with 7 bases lining up with TRBD2. Trimming took 6 bases from V and 0 from J; bases not matched to a gene: 5. Looked up from germline, CDR1 is MNHEY and CDR2 is SMNVEV (reference sequence). CDR3 size: 15 residues. In nucleotides, the CDR3 is TGTGCCAGCAGCCGAGCGGGGAACTCCTACAATGAGCAGTTCTTC. Protein sequence: CASSRAGNSYNEQFF.

CDR3 protein: CASSGGQGVYGYTF. In nucleotides, the CDR3 is TGCGCCAGCAGTGGAGGACAGGGGGTCTATGGCTACACCTTC. This chain uses TRBV10-1 with TRBJ1-2; 10 bases are a match to TRBD1. CDR1 WNHNN and CDR2 SYGVQD come from the germline V gene (reference sequence). V gave up 4 bases and J gave up 4 bases; unmatched junction bases: 3. This CDR3 spans 14 amino acids.

The rearrangement links TRBV28 to TRBJ2-3; no reliable D call. CDR3 length equals 12 residues. The germline CDR1 and CDR2 sequences are MDHEN and SYDVKM. Trimming left V 1 base short and J 6 bases short, with 5 bases between. The CDR3 spells CASSLLRDTQYF. The CDR3 DNA is TGTGCCAGCAGTTTATTGCGGGATACGCAGTATTTT.

J is TRBJ1-2 and V is TRBV4-1, with TRBD1 matching 11 bases. This CDR3 has 21 amino acids. Trimming took 0 bases from V and 5 from J; bases not matched to a gene: 20. CDR1 is MGHRA and CDR2 is YSYEKL in the germline V gene. The DNA of the CDR3 is TGCGCCAGCAGCCAAGAATTGGGACGGACAGGGGGCGCCTCTTTCTCTTATGGCTACACCTTC. Protein sequence: CASSQELGRTGGASFSYGYTF.

This chain connects TRBV6-5 to TRBJ1-2, with TRBD1 as a possible D gene (5 bases). Trimming took off 6 bases at V and 4 bases at J, with 15 bases between the two ends. The CDR3 is 14 residues long. Germline V gene sequence: CDR1 MNHEY, CDR2 SVGAGI. As DNA, the CDR3 is TGTGCCAGCAGCGCAGGGAGCGGGGGCTATGGCTACACCTTC. Its protein product is CASSAGSGGYGYTF.

In its sample, this clone was seen a few times. The chain joins TRBV24-1 to TRBJ1-2, with D maybe TRBD1 (5 bases). Germline CDR1 reads KGHDR; CDR2 reads SFDVKD. The germline V and J ends were trimmed by 4 bases and 1 base, with 12 bases remaining between them. The CDR3 is 15 residues long. Written as DNA, the CDR3 is TGTGCCACCAGTGACTCCGGGACTGGTAACTATGGCTACACCTTC. Protein: CATSDSGTGNYGYTF.

The genes are TRBV6-1 and TRBJ1-2; 8 bases are shared with TRBD1. This CDR3 is built from 17 residues. After removal of 4 bases from V and 4 bases from J, the junction contained 14 bases not matched to a gene. Germline assignment: CDR1 MNHNS and CDR2 SASEGT. The CDR3 DNA reads as TGTGCCAGCAGTGGCCATCACCCGACAGGGGTCGGCTATGGCTACACCTTC. It encodes CASSGHHPTGVGYGYTF.

The rearrangement uses TRBV10-3 and TRBJ1-1; no firm D call. Trimming stripped 8 bases from V and 1 base from J, with 11 bases between. Germline V lookup: CDR1 ENHRY, CDR2 SYGVKD. This CDR3 is 13 amino acids long. The CDR3 region has the DNA TGTGCCATCGCTCTGGCAGGGAACACTGAAGCTTTCTTT. Translation gives CAIALAGNTEAFF.

The V and J genes are TRBV7-2 and TRBJ1-2, with 7 positions matching TRBD1. V was clipped by 2 bases and J by 0 bases; unmatched bases: 3. Germline V gene sequence: CDR1 SGHTA, CDR2 FQGNSA. There are 15 residues in the CDR3. The CDR3 bases are TGTGCCAGCAGCTTAACAGGGGCTTCTAACTATGGCTACACCTTC. Protein sequence: CASSLTGASNYGYTF.